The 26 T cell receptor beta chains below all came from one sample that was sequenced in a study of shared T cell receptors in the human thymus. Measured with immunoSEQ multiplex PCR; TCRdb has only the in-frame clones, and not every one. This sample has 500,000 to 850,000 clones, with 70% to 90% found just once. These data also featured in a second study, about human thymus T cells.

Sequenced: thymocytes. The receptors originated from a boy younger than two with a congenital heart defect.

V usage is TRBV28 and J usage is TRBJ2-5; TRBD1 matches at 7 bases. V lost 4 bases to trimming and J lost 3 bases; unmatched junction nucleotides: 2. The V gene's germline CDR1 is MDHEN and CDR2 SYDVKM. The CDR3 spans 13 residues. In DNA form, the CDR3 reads TGTGCCAGCAGTTCCACAGGGGAAGAGACCCAGTACTTC. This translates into CASSSTGEETQYF.

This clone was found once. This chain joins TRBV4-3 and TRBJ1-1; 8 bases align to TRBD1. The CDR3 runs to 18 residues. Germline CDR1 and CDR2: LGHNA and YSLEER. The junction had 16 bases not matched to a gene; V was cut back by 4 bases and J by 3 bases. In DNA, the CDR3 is TGCGCCAGCAGCCGCCTATGGCAGGACAGGGAGGATTACACTGAAGCTTTCTTT. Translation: CASSRLWQDREDYTEAFF.

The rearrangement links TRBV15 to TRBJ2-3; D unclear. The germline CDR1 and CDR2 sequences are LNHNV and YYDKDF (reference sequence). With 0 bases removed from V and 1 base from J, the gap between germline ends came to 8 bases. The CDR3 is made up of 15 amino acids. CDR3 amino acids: CATSRDGLRTDTQYF. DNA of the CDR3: TGTGCCACCAGCAGAGATGGCCTTCGCACAGATACGCAGTATTTT. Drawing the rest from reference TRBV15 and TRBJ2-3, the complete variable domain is DAMVIQNPRYQVTQFGKPVTLSCSQTLNHNVMYWYQQKSSQAPKLLFHYYDKDFNNEADTPDNFQSRRPNTSFCFLDIRSPGLGDTAMYLCATSRDGLRTDTQYFGPGTRLTVL.

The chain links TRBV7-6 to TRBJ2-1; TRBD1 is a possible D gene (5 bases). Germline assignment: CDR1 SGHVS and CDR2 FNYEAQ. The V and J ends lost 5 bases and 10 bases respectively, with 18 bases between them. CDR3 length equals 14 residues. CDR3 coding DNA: TGTGCCAGCAGCCCCCGAATGGGATCAGGGGAGCAGTTCTTC. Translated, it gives CASSPRMGSGEQFF.

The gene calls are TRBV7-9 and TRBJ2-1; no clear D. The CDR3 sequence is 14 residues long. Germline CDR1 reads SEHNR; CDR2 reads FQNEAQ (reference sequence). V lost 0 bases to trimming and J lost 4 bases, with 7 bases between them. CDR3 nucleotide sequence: TGTGCCAGCAGCTTAGCGGCTAGATACAATGAGCAGTTCTTC. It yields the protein CASSLAARYNEQFF.

The CDR3 protein is CASSLSSRGLSYNEQFF. CDR3 nucleotide sequence: TGTGCCAGCAGTTTATCGAGCAGGGGGTTATCCTACAATGAGCAGTTCTTC. The V call is TRBV27, the J call TRBJ2-1; TRBD1 matches at 7 bases. Germline V gene sequence: CDR1 MNHEY, CDR2 SMNVEV (reference sequence). This CDR3 region has 17 residues. Trimming took 0 bases from V and 1 from J; bases not matched to a gene: 6.

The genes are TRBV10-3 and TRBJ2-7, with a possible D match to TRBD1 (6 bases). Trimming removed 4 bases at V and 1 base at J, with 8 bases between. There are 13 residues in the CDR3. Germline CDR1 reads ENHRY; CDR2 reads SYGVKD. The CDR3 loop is CAISADRSYEQYF. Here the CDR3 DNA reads TGTGCCATCAGTGCCGACAGGTCCTACGAGCAGTACTTC.

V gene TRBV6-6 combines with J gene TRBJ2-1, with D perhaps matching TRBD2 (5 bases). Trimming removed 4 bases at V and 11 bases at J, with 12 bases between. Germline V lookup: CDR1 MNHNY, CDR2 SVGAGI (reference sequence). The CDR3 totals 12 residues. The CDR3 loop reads CASSSPSGKQFF. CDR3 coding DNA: TGTGCCAGCAGTTCCCCCTCGGGGAAGCAGTTCTTC.

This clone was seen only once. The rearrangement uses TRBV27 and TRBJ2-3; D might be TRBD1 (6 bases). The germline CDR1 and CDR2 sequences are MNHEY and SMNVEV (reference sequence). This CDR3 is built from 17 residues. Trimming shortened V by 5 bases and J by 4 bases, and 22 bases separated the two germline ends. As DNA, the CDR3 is TGTGCCAGCAGTAGATTAAGGGGCGCAGGGGAAGCAGATACGCAGTATTTT. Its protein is CASSRLRGAGEADTQYF.

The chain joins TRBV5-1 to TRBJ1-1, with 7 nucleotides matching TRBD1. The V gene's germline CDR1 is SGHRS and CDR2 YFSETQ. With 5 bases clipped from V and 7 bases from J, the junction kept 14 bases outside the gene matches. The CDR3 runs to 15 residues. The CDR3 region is CASSRIQGGPNEAFF. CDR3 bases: TGCGCCAGCAGTCGAATTCAGGGGGGCCCCAATGAAGCTTTCTTT.

The CDR3 protein is CAWSVAAGPYNEQFF. CDR3 DNA: TGTGCCTGGAGTGTGGCAGCGGGACCCTACAATGAGCAGTTCTTC. The chain recombines TRBV30 with TRBJ2-1, with TRBD2 matching 7 bases. V shed 0 bases, J shed 2 bases, and the junction held 4 bases outside the gene matches. The germline V gene encodes CDR1 GTSNPN and CDR2 SVGIG (reference sequence). The CDR3 is 15 residues long.

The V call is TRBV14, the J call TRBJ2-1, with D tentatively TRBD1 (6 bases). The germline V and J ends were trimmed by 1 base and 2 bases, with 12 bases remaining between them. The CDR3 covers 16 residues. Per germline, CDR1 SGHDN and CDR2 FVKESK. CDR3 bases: TGTGCCAGCAGCCAAGGGGCCAGGGGTCCCTACAATGAGCAGTTCTTC. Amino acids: CASSQGARGPYNEQFF.

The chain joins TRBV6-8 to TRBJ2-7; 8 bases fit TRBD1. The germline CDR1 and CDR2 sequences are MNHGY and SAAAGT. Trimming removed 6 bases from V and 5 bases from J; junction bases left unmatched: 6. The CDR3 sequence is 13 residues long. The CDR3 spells CASSPGQGDEQYF. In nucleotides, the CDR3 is TGTGCCAGCAGCCCTGGACAGGGCGACGAGCAGTACTTC.

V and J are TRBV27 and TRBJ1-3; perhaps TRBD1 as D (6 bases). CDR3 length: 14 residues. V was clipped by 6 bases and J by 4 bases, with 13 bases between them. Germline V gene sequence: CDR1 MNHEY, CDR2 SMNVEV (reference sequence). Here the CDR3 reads CASRPLQGGNTIYF. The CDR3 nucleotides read TGTGCCAGCAGGCCACTGCAGGGGGGAAACACCATATATTTT.

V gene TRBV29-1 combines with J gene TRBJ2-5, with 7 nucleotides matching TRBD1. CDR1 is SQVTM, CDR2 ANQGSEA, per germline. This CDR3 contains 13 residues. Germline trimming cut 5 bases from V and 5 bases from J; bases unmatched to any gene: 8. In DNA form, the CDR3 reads TGCAGCGTTTACAGGGGAGCAAGGGAGACCCAGTACTTC. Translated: CSVYRGARETQYF.

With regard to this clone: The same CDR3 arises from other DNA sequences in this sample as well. The CDR3: CASSIRPGSYEQYF. The CDR3 DNA follows: TGTGCCAGTAGTATACGACCGGGTTCCTACGAGCAGTACTTC. This rearrangement joins TRBV19 to TRBJ2-7; D remains ambiguous. The CDR3 contains 14 residues. Trimming removed 2 bases at V and 1 base at J, with 9 bases between. Germline loops: CDR1 LNHDA, CDR2 SQIVND (reference sequence). Full variable domain (missing parts from reference TRBV19 and TRBJ2-7): DGGITQSPKYLFRKEGQNVTLSCEQNLNHDAMYWYRQDPGQGLRLIYYSQIVNDFQKGDIAEGYSVSREKKESFPLTVTSAQKNPTAFYLCASSIRPGSYEQYFGPGTRLTVT.

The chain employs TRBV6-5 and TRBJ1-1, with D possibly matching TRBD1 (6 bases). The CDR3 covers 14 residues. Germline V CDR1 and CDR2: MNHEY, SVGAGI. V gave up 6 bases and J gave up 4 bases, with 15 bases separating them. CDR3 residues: CASSPHRERTEAFF. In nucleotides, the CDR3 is TGTGCCAGCAGCCCCCACAGGGAGCGCACTGAAGCTTTCTTT.

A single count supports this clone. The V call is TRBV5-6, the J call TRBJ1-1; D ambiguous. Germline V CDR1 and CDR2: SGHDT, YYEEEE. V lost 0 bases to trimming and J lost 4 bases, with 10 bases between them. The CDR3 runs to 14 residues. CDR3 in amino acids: CASSLGHSPTEAFF. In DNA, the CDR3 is TGTGCCAGCAGCTTGGGGCACAGTCCCACTGAAGCTTTCTTT.

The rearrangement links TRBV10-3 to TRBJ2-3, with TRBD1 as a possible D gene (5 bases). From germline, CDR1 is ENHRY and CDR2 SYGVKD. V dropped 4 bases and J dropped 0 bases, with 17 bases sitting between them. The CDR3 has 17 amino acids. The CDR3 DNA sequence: TGTGCCATCAGTGTCTACAACAGGTCACTTAGCACAGATACGCAGTATTTT. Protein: CAISVYNRSLSTDTQYF.

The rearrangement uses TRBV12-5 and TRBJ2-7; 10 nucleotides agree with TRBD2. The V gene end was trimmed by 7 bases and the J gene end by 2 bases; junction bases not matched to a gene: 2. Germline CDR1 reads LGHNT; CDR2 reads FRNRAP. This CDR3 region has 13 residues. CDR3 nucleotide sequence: TGTGCTAGTGCTAGCGGGAGCACCTACGAGCAGTACTTC. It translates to CASASGSTYEQYF.

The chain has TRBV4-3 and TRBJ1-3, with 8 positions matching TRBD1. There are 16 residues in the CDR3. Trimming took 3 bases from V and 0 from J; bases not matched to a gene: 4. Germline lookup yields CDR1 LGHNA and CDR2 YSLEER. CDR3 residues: CASSQMTGDSGNTIYF. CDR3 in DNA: TGCGCCAGCAGCCAGATGACAGGGGACTCTGGAAACACCATATATTTT.

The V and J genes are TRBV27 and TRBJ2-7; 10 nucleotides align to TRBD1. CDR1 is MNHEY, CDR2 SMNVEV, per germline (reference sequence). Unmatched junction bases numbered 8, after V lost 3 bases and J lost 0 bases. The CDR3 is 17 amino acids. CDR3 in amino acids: CASSFGTGAGSSYEQYF. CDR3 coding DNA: TGTGCCAGCAGTTTTGGGACAGGGGCTGGGAGCTCCTACGAGCAGTACTTC.

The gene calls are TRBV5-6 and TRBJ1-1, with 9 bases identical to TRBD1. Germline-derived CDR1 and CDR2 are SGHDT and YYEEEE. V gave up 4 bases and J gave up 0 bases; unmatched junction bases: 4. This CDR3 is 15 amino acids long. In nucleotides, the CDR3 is TGTGCCAGCAGCAAAACAGGGGGCCTGAACACTGAAGCTTTCTTT. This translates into CASSKTGGLNTEAFF.

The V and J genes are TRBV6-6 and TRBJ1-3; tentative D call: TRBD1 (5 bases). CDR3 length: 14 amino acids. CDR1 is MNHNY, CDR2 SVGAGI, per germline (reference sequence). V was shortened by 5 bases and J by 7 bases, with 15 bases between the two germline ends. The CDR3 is CASSAGQMRNTIYF. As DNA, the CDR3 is TGTGCCAGCAGTGCCGGACAAATGCGGAACACCATATATTTT.

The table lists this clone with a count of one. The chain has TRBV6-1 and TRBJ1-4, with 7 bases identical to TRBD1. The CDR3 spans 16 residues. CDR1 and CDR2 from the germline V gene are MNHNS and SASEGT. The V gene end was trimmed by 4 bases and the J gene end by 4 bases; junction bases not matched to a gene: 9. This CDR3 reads CASSGTGVPLNEKLFF. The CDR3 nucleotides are TGTGCCAGCAGTGGGACAGGCGTGCCCCTTAATGAAAAACTGTTTTTT.

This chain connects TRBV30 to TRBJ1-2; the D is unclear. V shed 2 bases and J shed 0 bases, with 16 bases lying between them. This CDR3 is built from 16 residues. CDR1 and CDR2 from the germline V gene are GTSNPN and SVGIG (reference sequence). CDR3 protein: CAWSCCGWRSNYGYTF. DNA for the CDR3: TGTGCCTGGAGTTGCTGCGGGTGGAGGTCTAACTATGGCTACACCTTC.